This T cell receptor beta chain was identified in a study of blood T cell repertoires in COVID-19. V was pared by 6 bases and J by 6 bases, with 18 bases between. CDR3 length equals 15 residues. In germline, CDR1 is SNHLY, CDR2 FYNNEI. The protocol was immunoSEQ multiplex PCR, while the TCRdb copy is restricted to in-frame clones and leaves out a portion. The repertoire has a few hundred thousand clones, approximately 82% of them found once; the top ten carry about 2%. There are a few counts of this clone. The sample taken for sequencing was peripheral blood. The sequence was collected from a man aged 30-40 years who had recovered from COVID-19. The V call is TRBV2, the J call TRBJ1-5, with a weak D call TRBD1 (6 bases). CDR3 protein: CASRSGTSPIQPQHF. The CDR3 DNA reads TGTGCCAGCAGGAGTGGGACATCCCCTATTCAGCCCCAGCATTTT. Variable domain in full (rest from reference TRBV2 and TRBJ1-5): EPEVTQTPSHQVTQMGQEVILRCVPISNHLYFYWYRQILGQKVEFLVSFYNNEISEKSEIFDDQFSVERPDGSNFTLKIRSTKLEDSAMYFCASRSGTSPIQPQHFGDGTRLSIL.